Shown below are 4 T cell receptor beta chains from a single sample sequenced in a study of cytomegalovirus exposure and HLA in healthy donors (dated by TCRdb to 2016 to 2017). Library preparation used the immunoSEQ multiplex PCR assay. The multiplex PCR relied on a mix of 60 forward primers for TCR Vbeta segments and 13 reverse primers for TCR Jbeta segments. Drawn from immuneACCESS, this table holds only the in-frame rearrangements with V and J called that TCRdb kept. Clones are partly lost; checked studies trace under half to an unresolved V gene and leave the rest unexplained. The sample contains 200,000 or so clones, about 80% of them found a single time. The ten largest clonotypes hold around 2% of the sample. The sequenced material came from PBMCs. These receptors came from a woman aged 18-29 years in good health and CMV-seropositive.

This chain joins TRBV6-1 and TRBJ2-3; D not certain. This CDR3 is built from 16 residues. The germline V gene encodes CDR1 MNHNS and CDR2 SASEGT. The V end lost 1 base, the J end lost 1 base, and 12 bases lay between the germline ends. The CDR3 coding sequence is TGTGCCAGCAGTGAAGAAATTATCCCCGGCACAGATACGCAGTATTTT. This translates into CASSEEIIPGTDTQYF.

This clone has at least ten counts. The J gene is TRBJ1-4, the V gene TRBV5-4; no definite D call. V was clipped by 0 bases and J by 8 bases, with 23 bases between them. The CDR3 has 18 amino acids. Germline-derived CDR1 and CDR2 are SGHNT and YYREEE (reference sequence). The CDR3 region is CASSLAYSSWSVEEKLFF. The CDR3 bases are TGTGCCAGCAGCTTGGCCTATAGTTCCTGGTCCGTAGAGGAAAAACTGTTTTTT.

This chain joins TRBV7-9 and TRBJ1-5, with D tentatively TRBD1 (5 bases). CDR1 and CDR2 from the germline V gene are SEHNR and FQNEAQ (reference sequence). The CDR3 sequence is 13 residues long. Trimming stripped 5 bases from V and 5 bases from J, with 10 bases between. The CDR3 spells CASSAGADQPQHF. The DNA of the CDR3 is TGTGCCAGCAGCGCTGGGGCCGATCAGCCCCAGCATTTT. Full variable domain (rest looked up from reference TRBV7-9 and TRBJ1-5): DTGVSQNPRHKITKRGQNVTFRCDPISEHNRLYWYRQTLGQGPEFLTYFQNEAQLEKSRLLSDRFSAERPKGSFSTLEIQRTEQGDSAMYLCASSAGADQPQHFGDGTRLSIL.

The CDR3 region is CASSPQKPNTEAFF. CDR3 nucleotide sequence: TGTGCCAGCAGCCCTCAGAAACCGAACACTGAAGCTTTCTTT. The V and J genes are TRBV6-5 and TRBJ1-1; D is uncertain. CDR1 is MNHEY and CDR2 is SVGAGI in the germline V gene. V was shortened by 6 bases and J by 1 base, with 12 bases between the two germline ends. CDR3 length: 14 amino acids.